The 4 T cell receptor beta chains below all came from one sample that was sequenced in a study of blood T cell repertoires in COVID-19. Profiled with immunoSEQ multiplex PCR; TCRdb holds only in-frame clones, not every one. The profile shows about 66,000 clones, more than 70% of them singletons. Source material: peripheral blood. Receptors were obtained from a man in his forties or fifties with active COVID-19.

V is TRBV3-1 (or the pseudogene TRBV3-2) and J is TRBJ1-3; possibly TRBD1 for D (6 bases). V lost 8 bases, J lost 5 bases, and 16 bases lay in between. Germline V CDR1 and CDR2: LGHDT, YNNKEL (reference sequence). The CDR3 has 14 amino acids. This CDR3 reads CASAYRDGRNTIYF. The CDR3 DNA reads as TGTGCCAGCGCTTACAGGGATGGGAGAAACACCATATATTTT.

This sequence joins TRBV30 and TRBJ2-1; D perhaps matches TRBD1 (5 bases). V dropped 5 bases and J dropped 0 bases, with 17 bases sitting between them. The CDR3 is 16 residues long. Germline V gene data show CDR1 as GTSNPN and CDR2 as SVGIG (reference sequence). CDR3 sequence (DNA): TGTGCCTGGCTACGACAGAATAGAGTCTCCTACAATGAGCAGTTCTTC. This sequence encodes CAWLRQNRVSYNEQFF.

The chain couples TRBV19 to TRBJ2-1; no reliable D call. Germline V gene sequence: CDR1 LNHDA, CDR2 SQIVND (reference sequence). The CDR3 covers 13 residues. V dropped 5 bases and J dropped 0 bases, with 5 bases sitting between them. Here the CDR3 reads CASSESSYNEQFF. CDR3 coding DNA: TGTGCCAGTAGTGAGAGCTCCTACAATGAGCAGTTCTTC.

This clone was counted once. The CDR3 DNA reads TGTGCCAGCAGTTACGCGGGACAGGGCAATCAGCCCCAGCATTTT. Translation: CASSYAGQGNQPQHF. The J gene is TRBJ1-5, the V gene TRBV6-2 or TRBV6-3; 8 bases are shared with TRBD1. The trim removed 2 bases at V and 2 bases at J, leaving 2 bases unmatched. CDR1 and CDR2 from the germline V gene are MNHEY and SVGEGT. This CDR3 is 15 amino acids long.